This entry lists 3 T cell receptor beta chains sequenced from one sample in a study of ipilimumab plus nivolumab after autologous stem cell transplantation. Clones were sequenced by immunoSEQ multiplex PCR, and TCRdb holds only the in-frame ones, with some missing. The sample has about 84,000 clones, over 80% seen once; the top ten hold 2% to 2.5%. Sequencing was performed on PBMCs, taken in a trial of ipilimumab plus nivolumab as post-transplant consolidation. These receptors were obtained from a male donor with diffuse large B-cell lymphoma.

V usage is TRBV6-6 and J usage is TRBJ2-3, with 10 bases fitting TRBD2. V lost 2 bases, J lost 5 bases, and 4 bases stayed unmatched. The CDR3 covers 15 residues. Germline CDR1 is MNHNY and CDR2 is SVGAGI (reference sequence). DNA for the CDR3: TGTGCCAGCAGTTACAGGGCTAGCGGGGGAGATACGCAGTATTTT. Its protein product is CASSYRASGGDTQYF.

The chain recombines TRBV5-6 with TRBJ1-2; the D is unclear. The CDR3 sequence is 16 residues long. The ends were cut back, 1 base at V and 1 base at J, with 14 bases in the middle. Germline V lookup: CDR1 SGHDT, CDR2 YYEEEE. The CDR3 here is CASSLRRAELNYGYTF. For the CDR3, the DNA is TGTGCCAGCAGCTTGCGAAGAGCTGAGCTTAACTATGGCTACACCTTC.

The chain uses TRBV5-1 and TRBJ2-2; 9 nucleotides align to TRBD2. Germline lookup yields CDR1 SGHRS and CDR2 YFSETQ. J lost 6 bases, V lost 3 bases, and 15 bases had no gene match. The CDR3 extends over 18 amino acids. CDR3 in DNA: TGCGCCAGCAGCTGGGGACTGGCGGGGGGGCCTGGAGCCGGGGAGCTGTTTTTT. Amino acid sequence: CASSWGLAGGPGAGELFF.